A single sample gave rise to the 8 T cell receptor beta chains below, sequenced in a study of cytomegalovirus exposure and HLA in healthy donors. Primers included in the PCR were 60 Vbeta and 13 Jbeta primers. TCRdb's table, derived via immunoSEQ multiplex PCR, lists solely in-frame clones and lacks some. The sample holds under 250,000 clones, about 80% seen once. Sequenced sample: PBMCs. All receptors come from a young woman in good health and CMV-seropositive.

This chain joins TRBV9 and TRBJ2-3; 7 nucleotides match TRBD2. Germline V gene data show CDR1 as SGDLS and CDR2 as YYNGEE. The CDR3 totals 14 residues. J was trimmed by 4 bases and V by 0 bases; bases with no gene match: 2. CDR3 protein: CASSVGLAADTQYF. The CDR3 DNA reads TGTGCCAGCAGCGTAGGACTAGCCGCAGATACGCAGTATTTT.

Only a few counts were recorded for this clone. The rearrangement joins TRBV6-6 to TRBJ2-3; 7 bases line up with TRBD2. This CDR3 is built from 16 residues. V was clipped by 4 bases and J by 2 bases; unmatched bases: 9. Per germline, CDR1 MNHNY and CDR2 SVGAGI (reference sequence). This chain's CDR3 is CASSLGAGIHTDTQYF. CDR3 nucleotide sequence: TGTGCCAGCAGTTTAGGAGCGGGGATCCACACAGATACGCAGTATTTT.

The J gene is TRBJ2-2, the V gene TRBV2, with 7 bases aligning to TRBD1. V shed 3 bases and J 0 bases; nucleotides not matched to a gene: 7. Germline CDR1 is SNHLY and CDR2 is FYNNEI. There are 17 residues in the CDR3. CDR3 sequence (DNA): TGTGCCAGCAGTGACCCTCGGGACAGCGCGAACACCGGGGAGCTGTTTTTT. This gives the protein CASSDPRDSANTGELFF.

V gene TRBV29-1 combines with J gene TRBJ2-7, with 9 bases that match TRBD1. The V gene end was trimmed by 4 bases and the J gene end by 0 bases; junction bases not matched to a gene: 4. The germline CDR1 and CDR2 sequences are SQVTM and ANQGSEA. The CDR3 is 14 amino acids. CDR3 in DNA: TGCAGCGTTGCTGGACAGGGGCCCTCCTACGAGCAGTACTTC. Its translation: CSVAGQGPSYEQYF.

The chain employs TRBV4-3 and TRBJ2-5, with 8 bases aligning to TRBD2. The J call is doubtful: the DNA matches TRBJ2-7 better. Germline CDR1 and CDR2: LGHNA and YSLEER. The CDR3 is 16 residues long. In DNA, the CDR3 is TGCGCCAGCAGCCAAGATTCCGGACTAGCAGCCTACGAGCAGTACTTC. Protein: CASSQDSGLAAYEQYF.

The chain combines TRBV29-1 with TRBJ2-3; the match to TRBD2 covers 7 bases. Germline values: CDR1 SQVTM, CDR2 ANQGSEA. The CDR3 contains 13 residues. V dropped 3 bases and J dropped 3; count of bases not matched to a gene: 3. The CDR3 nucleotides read TGCAGCGTTGACGGCGGGAGTACAGATACGCAGTATTTT. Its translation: CSVDGGSTDTQYF.

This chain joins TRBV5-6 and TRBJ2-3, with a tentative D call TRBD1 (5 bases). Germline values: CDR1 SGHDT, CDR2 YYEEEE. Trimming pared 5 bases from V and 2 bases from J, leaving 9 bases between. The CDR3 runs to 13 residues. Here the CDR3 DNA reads TGTGCCAGCAGACAGGACCACACAGATACGCAGTATTTT. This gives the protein CASRQDHTDTQYF.

The CDR3 bases are TGTGCCATCAGCAATGGACAGCACATGAACACTGAAGCTTTCTTT. It codes for CAISNGQHMNTEAFF. The chain has TRBV10-3 and TRBJ1-1; D is possibly TRBD1 (6 bases). Between the trimmed V and J ends, which lost 6 bases and 0 bases, there was a span of 14 bases. The CDR3 spans 15 residues. From germline, CDR1 is ENHRY and CDR2 SYGVKD.